This T cell receptor (beta chain) was documented in a study of blood T cell repertoires in COVID-19. Overall study context: The United States, Italy and Spain provided the acute and convalescent COVID-19 samples. From T cells, B-cell-depleted T cells, or PBMCs came the material, which was cDNA or gDNA.

The length of the CDR3 is 14 residues. The germline V gene has CDR1 SGHVS and CDR2 FQNEAQ. Trimming removed 2 bases from V and 5 bases from J, with 10 bases in between. The table came from immunoSEQ multiplex PCR; TCRdb's copy has only in-frame clones and leaves some out. Seen here are some 250,000 clones, 75% to 85% observed once, and the top ten hold 7.5%. Followed longitudinally, the Seattle patients had been enrolled during active infection. The chain combines TRBV7-8 with TRBJ1-5; possibly TRBD1 for D (6 bases). Material: peripheral blood. The TCR was taken from a woman older than 75 with COVID-19, enrolled during active disease. CDR3 DNA: TGTGCCAGCAGCTTATCCAACAGGGATCAGCCCCAGCATTTT. It specifies CASSLSNRDQPQHF.